A selection of T cell receptor beta chains follows, all from one sample in a study of shared clonotypes between healthy human individuals. Repertoires were generated with immunoSEQ multiplex PCR, while TCRdb's copy carries only in-frame clones and drops some. The sample shows about 560,000 clones, roughly four fifths of them seen only once. The specimen sequenced was PBMCs. Receptors originate from a woman aged 40 to 50 in good health. Some clones in this sample may be carry-over from other donors' samples. CDR3s include the opening cysteine and the closing phenylalanine or tryptophan. D genes are given only for firm matches. Not every row has a clone size; where given, it reads once, few, many or a size class.

D | J | V | size | CDR3 | DNA
TRBD2 | TRBJ2-1 | TRBV6-6 | - | CASSILAGDNEQFF | TGTGCCAGCAGCATACTAGCGGGGGACAATGAGCAGTTCTTC
- | TRBJ1-1 | TRBV7-8 | - | CASSLSRQVREAFF | TGTGCCAGCAGCTTATCTCGACAGGTCAGAGAAGCTTTCTTT
- | TRBJ2-7 | TRBV28 | - | CASSTTGPYEQYF | TGTGCCAGCAGTACAACAGGCCCCTACGAGCAGTACTTC
- | TRBJ2-2 | TRBV9 | - | CASSRDSHTGELFF | TGTGCCAGCAGCCGGGACTCTCACACCGGGGAGCTGTTTTTT
- | TRBJ2-5 | TRBV5-1 | many | CASSLEQPQETQYF | TGCGCCAGCAGCTTGGAACAGCCTCAAGAGACCCAGTACTTC
- | TRBJ1-4 | TRBV15 | - | CATSITGANEKLFF | TGTGCCACCAGCATTACCGGGGCTAATGAAAAACTGTTTTTT
TRBD2 | TRBJ2-7 | TRBV6-6 | - | CASSPSGLAGGGEQYF | TGTGCCAGCAGTCCCTCGGGACTAGCGGGAGGTGGCGAGCAGTACTTC
- | TRBJ2-3 | TRBV5-1 | few | CASTPGGTSTDTQYF | TGCGCCAGCACCCCTGGGGGGACTTCCACAGATACGCAGTATTTT
TRBD1 | TRBJ1-2 | TRBV7-2 | - | CASSSLTQGVGYGYTF | TGTGCCAGCAGCTCTCTAACCCAGGGGGTAGGCTATGGCTACACCTTC
- | TRBJ2-7 | TRBV5-1 | - | CASSIQGDSYEQYF | TGCGCCAGCAGCATACAGGGTGACTCCTACGAGCAGTACTTC
TRBD1 | TRBJ1-1 | TRBV28 | many | CASSEGQGRGALNTEAFF | TGTGCCAGCAGTGAAGGACAGGGCAGGGGGGCGTTGAACACTGAAGCTTTCTTT
- | TRBJ2-1 | TRBV4-2 | - | CASSLLKGISGSSYNEQFF | TGTGCCAGCAGCCTCCTCAAGGGTATTAGCGGAAGCTCCTACAATGAGCAGTTCTTC
- | TRBJ2-3 | TRBV7-6 | - | CASSRRGMNTDTQYF | TGTGCCAGCAGCCGAAGGGGAATGAACACAGATACGCAGTATTTT
TRBD2 | TRBJ2-1 | TRBV30 | - | CAWSVVLAGRLKVGGEQFF | TGTGCCTGGAGTGTAGTACTAGCGGGACGCCTCAAAGTGGGTGGTGAGCAGTTCTTC
- | TRBJ2-1 | TRBV11-2 | - | CASSANRVEDLVVF | TGTGCCAGCAGCGCGAACAGGGTTGAGGACTTAGTGGTCTTC
- | TRBJ2-2 | TRBV5-1 | - | CASSLVPGAGELFF | TGCGCCAGCAGCTTGGTCCCGGGCGCCGGGGAGCTGTTTTTT
- | TRBJ1-2 | TRBV10-3 | - | CAISGDYGYTDF | TGTGCCATCAGTGGAGACTATGGCTACACGGACTTC
- | TRBJ2-5 | TRBV6-6 | - | CASSTVQGLAETQYF | TGTGCCAGCAGCACCGTACAGGGTTTGGCAGAGACCCAGTACTTC
TRBD2 | TRBJ2-1 | TRBV10-3 | - | CAISGGTSGMGEQFF | TGTGCCATCAGTGGGGGGACTAGCGGGATGGGTGAGCAGTTCTTC
- | TRBJ2-3 | TRBV11-2 | - | CASGRAGTQYF | TGTGCCAGCGGAAGAGCGGGTACGCAGTATTTT
- | TRBJ2-7 | TRBV15 | - | CATSLAIMGSSYEQYF | TGTGCCACCAGCTTGGCCATAATGGGTTCTTCCTACGAGCAGTACTTC
- | TRBJ2-2 | TRBV9 | many | CASSDRTVPNTGELFF | TGTGCCAGCAGCGACCGGACTGTTCCGAACACCGGGGAGCTGTTTTTT
- | TRBJ1-3 | TRBV5-4 | - | CATKRSSGNTIYF | TGTGCCACCAAGCGGAGCTCTGGAAACACCATATATTTT
TRBD1 | TRBJ2-5 | TRBV9 | - | CASSAGQAQETQYF | TGTGCCAGCAGCGCCGGACAGGCACAAGAGACCCAGTACTTC
TRBD2 | TRBJ2-7 | TRBV5-5 | - | CASRYASGFTYEQYF | TGTGCCAGCAGATACGCTAGCGGGTTTACCTACGAGCAGTACTTC
TRBD1 | TRBJ1-1 | TRBV7-3 | - | CASSLRQGAGAFF | TGTGCCAGCAGCTTACGCCAGGGGGCCGGAGCTTTCTTT
- | TRBJ2-7 | TRBV19 | - | CASSSHGRTYEQYF | TGTGCCAGTAGTAGCCATGGCAGAACCTACGAGCAGTACTTC
TRBD2 | TRBJ2-7 | TRBV28 | - | CASTGTSGRAYEQYF | TGTGCCAGCACCGGGACTAGCGGGAGGGCCTACGAGCAGTACTTC
- | TRBJ1-5 | TRBV30 | - | CAWSVSDNQPQHF | TGTGCCTGGAGTGTATCCGATAATCAGCCCCAGCATTTT
- | TRBJ2-2 | TRBV7-9 | once | CASSPDRSATTGELFF | TGTGCCAGCAGCCCTGACAGATCTGCGACCACCGGGGAGCTGTTTTTT
TRBD2 | TRBJ2-1 | TRBV5-1 | - | CASRLAGSQSNEQFF | TGCGCCAGCAGGCTAGCGGGGAGTCAGAGTAATGAGCAGTTCTTC
- | TRBJ2-5 | TRBV18 | - | CASSPPDEMGTQYF | TGTGCCAGCTCACCACCGGACGAAATGGGGACCCAGTACTTC
- | TRBJ2-1 | TRBV27 | - | CASSLMAASSYNEQFF | TGTGCCAGCAGTTTAATGGCGGCGAGCTCCTACAATGAGCAGTTCTTC
- | TRBJ1-2 | TRBV9 | many | CASSPGGLDGYTF | TGTGCCAGCAGCCCCGGTGGGTTGGATGGCTACACCTTC
TRBD2 | TRBJ2-1 | TRBV5-1 | - | CASSTLAGVGFGEQFF | TGCGCCAGCAGTACTCTAGCGGGAGTGGGTTTCGGGGAGCAGTTCTTC
- | TRBJ2-7 | TRBV7-2 | - | CASSLGVGGVEQYF | TGTGCCAGCAGCTTAGGTGTCGGGGGCGTCGAGCAGTACTTC
- | TRBJ1-1 | TRBV5-1 | once | CASSDQQGSTTEAFF | TGCGCCAGCAGCGACCAGCAGGGGTCTACCACTGAAGCTTTCTTT
TRBD1 | TRBJ2-3 | TRBV2 | once | CASSERDRVRDTQYF | TGTGCCAGCAGTGAACGGGACAGAGTTCGAGATACGCAGTATTTT
- | TRBJ2-3 | TRBV11-3 | - | CASSLGKIETDTQYF | TGTGCCAGCAGCTTAGGCAAAATCGAGACAGATACGCAGTATTTT
- | TRBJ1-1 | TRBV30 | - | CAWNPGRVPYTEAFF | TGTGCCTGGAACCCGGGAAGGGTTCCGTACACTGAAGCTTTCTTT
- | TRBJ1-2 | TRBV2 | - | CASSTVRSYGYTF | TGTGCCAGCAGTACCGTCAGGAGCTATGGCTACACCTTC
- | TRBJ1-5 | TRBV25-1 | few | CATNLGKLNQPQHF | TGTGCCACAAACCTAGGTAAACTCAATCAGCCCCAGCATTTT
- | TRBJ2-2 | TRBV5-4 | - | CASSTGLTNTGELFF | TGTGCCAGCAGCACCGGACTAACGAACACCGGGGAGCTGTTTTTT
- | TRBJ2-7 | TRBV21-1 | - | CASSKCSSGIYEQYF | TGTGCCAGCAGCAAATGTTCTAGCGGTATCTACGAGCAGTACTTC
- | TRBJ2-1 | TRBV14 | - | CASSQERGNEQFF | TGTGCCAGCAGCCAAGAACGGGGGAATGAGCAGTTCTTC
TRBD1 | TRBJ2-4 | TRBV11-2 | - | CASSRLQGSSKNIRYF | TGTGCCAGCAGCCGTTTACAGGGGTCCTCCAAAAACATTCGGTACTTC
- | TRBJ2-1 | TRBV18 | - | CASSPMARSNNEQFF | TGTGCCAGCTCACCAATGGCTCGGTCCAACAATGAGCAGTTCTTC
- | TRBJ2-7 | TRBV4-3 | - | CASSQDLLPSSYEQYF | TGCGCCAGCAGCCAAGATCTACTCCCCAGCTCCTACGAGCAGTACTTC